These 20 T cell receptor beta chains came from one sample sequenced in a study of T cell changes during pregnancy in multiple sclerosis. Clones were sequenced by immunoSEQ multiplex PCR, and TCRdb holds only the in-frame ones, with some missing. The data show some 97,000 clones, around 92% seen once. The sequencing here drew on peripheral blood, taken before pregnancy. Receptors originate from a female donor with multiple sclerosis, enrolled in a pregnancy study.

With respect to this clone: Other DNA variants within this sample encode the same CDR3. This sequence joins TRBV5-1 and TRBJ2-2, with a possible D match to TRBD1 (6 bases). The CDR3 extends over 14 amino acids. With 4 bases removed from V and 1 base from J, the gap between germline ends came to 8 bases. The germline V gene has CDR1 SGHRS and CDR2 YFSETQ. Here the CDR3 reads CASSLTGNTGELFF. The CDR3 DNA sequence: TGCGCCAGCAGCCTGACAGGGAACACCGGGGAGCTGTTTTTT.

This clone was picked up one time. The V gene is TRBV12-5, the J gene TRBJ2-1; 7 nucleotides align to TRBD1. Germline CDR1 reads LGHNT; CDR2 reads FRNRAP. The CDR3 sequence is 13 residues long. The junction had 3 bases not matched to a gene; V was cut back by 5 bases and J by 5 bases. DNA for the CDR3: TGTGCTAGTGGTCGGGGACAGAACAATGAGCAGTTCTTC. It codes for CASGRGQNNEQFF. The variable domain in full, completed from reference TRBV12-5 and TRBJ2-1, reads DARVTQTPRHKVTEMGQEVTMRCQPILGHNTVFWYRQTMMQGLELLAYFRNRAPLDDSGMPKDRFSAEMPDATLATLKIQPSEPRDSAVYFCASGRGQNNEQFFGPGTRLTVL.

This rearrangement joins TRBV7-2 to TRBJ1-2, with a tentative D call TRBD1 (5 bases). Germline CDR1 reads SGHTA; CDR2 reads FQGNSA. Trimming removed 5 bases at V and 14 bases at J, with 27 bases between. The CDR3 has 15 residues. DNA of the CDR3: TGTGCCAGCAGCCACCGCCCGGGACTTCCCATGCGTCAGACCTTC. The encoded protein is CASSHRPGLPMRQTF.

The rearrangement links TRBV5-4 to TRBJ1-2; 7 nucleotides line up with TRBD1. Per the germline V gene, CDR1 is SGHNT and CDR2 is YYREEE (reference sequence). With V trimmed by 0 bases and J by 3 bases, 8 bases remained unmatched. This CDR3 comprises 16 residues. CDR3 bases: TGTGCCAGCAGCTTGGGCAGACAGGGTGCGGACTATGGCTACACCTTC. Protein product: CASSLGRQGADYGYTF.

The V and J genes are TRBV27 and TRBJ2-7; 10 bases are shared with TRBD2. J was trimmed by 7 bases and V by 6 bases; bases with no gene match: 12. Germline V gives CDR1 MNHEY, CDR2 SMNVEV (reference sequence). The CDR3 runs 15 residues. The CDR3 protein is CASSISLAGGGEQYF. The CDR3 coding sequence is TGTGCCAGCAGCATCTCGTTAGCGGGAGGTGGGGAGCAGTACTTC.

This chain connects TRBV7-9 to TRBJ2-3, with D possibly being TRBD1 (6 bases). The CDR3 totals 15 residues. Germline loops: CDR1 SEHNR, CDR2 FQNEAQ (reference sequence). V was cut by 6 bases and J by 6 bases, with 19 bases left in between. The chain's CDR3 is CASRARGSRGDTQYF. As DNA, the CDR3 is TGTGCCAGCAGGGCGAGGGGGAGTAGAGGGGATACGCAGTATTTT.

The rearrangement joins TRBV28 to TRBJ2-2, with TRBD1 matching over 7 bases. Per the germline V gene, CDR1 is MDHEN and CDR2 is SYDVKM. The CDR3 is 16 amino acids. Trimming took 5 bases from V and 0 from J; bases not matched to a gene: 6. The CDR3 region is CASSPPGQTNTGELFF. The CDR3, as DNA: TGTGCCAGCAGTCCCCCGGGACAGACGAACACCGGGGAGCTGTTTTTT. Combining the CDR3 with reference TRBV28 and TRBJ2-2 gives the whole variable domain DVKVTQSSRYLVKRTGEKVFLECVQDMDHENMFWYRQDPGLGLRLIYFSYDVKMKEKGDIPEGYSVSREKKERFSLILESASTNQTSMYLCASSPPGQTNTGELFFGEGSRLTVL.

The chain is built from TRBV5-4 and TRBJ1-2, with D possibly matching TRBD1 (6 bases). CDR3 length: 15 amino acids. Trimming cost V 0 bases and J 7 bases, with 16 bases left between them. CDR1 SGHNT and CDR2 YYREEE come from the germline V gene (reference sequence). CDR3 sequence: CASSLDLGHGSGYTF. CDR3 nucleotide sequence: TGTGCCAGCAGCTTGGATCTGGGACACGGAAGTGGCTACACCTTC.

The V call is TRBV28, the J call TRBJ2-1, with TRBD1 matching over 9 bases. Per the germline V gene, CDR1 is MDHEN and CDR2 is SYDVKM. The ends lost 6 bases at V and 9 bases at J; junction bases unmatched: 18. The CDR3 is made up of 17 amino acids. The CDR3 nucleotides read TGTGCCAGCAGGGTTACAGGACTTCGGGACAGGGATCTTGAGCAGTTCTTC. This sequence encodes CASRVTGLRDRDLEQFF.

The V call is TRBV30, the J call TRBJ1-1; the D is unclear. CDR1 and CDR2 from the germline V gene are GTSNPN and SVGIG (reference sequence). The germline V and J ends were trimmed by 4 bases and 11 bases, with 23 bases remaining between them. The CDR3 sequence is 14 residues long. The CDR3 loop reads CAWTSFRDWTGAFF. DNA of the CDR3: TGTGCCTGGACCTCTTTTCGGGATTGGACGGGGGCTTTCTTT.

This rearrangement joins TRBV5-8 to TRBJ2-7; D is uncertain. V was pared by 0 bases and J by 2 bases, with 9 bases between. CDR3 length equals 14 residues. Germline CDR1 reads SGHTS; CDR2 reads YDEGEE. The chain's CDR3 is CASSLGLTPYEQYF. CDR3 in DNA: TGTGCCAGCAGCTTGGGGCTTACCCCCTACGAGCAGTACTTC.

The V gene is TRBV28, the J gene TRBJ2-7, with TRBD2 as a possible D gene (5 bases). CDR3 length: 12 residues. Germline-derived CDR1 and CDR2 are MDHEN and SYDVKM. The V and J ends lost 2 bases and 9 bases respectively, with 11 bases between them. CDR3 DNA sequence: TGTGCCAGCAGTTTACCAGGTCGGGGGCAGTACTTC. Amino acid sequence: CASSLPGRGQYF.

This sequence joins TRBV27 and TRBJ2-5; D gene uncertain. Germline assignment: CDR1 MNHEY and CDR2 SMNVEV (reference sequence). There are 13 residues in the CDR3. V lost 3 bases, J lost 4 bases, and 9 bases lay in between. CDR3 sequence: CASSFQSGETQYF. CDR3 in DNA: TGTGCCAGCAGTTTCCAGTCTGGAGAGACCCAGTACTTC.

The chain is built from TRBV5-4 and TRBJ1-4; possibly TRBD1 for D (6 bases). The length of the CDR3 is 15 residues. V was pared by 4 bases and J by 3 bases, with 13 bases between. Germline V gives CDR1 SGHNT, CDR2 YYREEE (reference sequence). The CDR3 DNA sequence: TGTGCCAGCAGCCGTACAGGGCCTGCTAATGAAAAACTGTTTTTT. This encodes CASSRTGPANEKLFF. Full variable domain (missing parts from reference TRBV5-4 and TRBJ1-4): ETGVTQSPTHLIKTRGQQVTLRCSSQSGHNTVSWYQQALGQGPQFIFQYYREEENGRGNFPPRFSGLQFPNYSSELNVNALELDDSALYLCASSRTGPANEKLFFGSGTQLSVL.

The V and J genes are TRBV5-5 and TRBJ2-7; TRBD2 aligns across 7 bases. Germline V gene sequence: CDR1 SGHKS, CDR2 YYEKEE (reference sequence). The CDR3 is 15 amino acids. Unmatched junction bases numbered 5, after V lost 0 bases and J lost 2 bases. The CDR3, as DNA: TGTGCCAGCAGCTTGGAACTAGCGCTCCCCTACGAGCAGTACTTC. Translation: CASSLELALPYEQYF.

The CDR3 sequence is CASSPYGVSGEETQYF. CDR3 nucleotides: TGTGCCAGCTCCCCCTATGGGGTCAGCGGGGAAGAGACCCAGTACTTC. The gene calls are TRBV18 and TRBJ2-5; 7 bases fit TRBD2. Per germline, CDR1 KGHSH and CDR2 LQKENI. This CDR3 contains 16 residues. V shed 6 bases and J 3 bases; nucleotides not matched to a gene: 13.

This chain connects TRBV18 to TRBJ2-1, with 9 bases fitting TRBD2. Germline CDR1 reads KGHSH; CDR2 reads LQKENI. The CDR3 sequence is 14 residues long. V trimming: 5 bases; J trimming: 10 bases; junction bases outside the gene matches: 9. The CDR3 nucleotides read TGTGCCAGCTCAAAGATAGCGGGAGAGGGCGAGCAGTTCTTC. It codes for CASSKIAGEGEQFF.

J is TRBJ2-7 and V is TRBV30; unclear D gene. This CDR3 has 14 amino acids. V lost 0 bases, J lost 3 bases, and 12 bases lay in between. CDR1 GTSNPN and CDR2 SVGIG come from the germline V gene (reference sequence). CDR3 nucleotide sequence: TGTGCCTGGAGTGTGTCAGCGTACCTCTACGAGCAGTACTTC. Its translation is CAWSVSAYLYEQYF.

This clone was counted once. CDR3 nucleotide sequence: TGTGCCAGCAGCCCGGACAGCCTCTCCAATCAGCCCCAGCATTTT. This sequence encodes CASSPDSLSNQPQHF. This chain joins TRBV2 and TRBJ1-5, with a possible D match to TRBD1 (6 bases). CDR1 is SNHLY and CDR2 is FYNNEI in the germline V gene. V lost 6 bases and J 3 bases, leaving 15 bases between the germline ends. The CDR3 has 15 amino acids.

CDR3 DNA sequence: TGTGCCAGCAGTGCAACTAGCGAAGGGGCCAACGTCCTGACTTTC. This codes for CASSATSEGANVLTF. The chain links TRBV6-4 to TRBJ2-6, with 7 bases fitting TRBD2. The V gene's germline CDR1 is MRHNA and CDR2 SNTAGT. The V and J ends lost 4 bases and 4 bases, in that order; junction bases with no gene match: 4. The CDR3 spans 15 residues.